Presented here are 28 T cell receptor beta chains from one specimen sequenced in a study of T cells in women clearing cervical HPV infection. Only in-frame clones appear in the TCRdb table, and some are missing; sequencing was by immunoSEQ multiplex PCR. This table holds about 23,000 clones. The specimen was blood buffy coat. The receptors were sampled from a woman between 18 and 70 years old with a cervical HPV16 infection that either progressed to CIN3+ or cleared (not recorded which).

Details on this clone: The read is 3 residues too short to cover the CDR3 end, so that end is filled in from the germline J gene. The J gene is TRBJ2-1, the V gene TRBV20-1; no firm D call. The germline V gene has CDR1 DFQATT and CDR2 SNEGSKA (reference sequence). This CDR3 is built from 14 residues. Trimming took off 2 bases at V and 5 bases at J, with 13 bases between the two ends. The DNA read from the CDR3 is TGCAGTGCTAGACCCGTTAGCACCGACAATGAG. Its translation: CSARPVSTDNE. The whole CDR3 protein reads CSARPVSTDNEQFF.

This clone counts as medium-sized (0.01 to 0.1%) by frequency. The CDR3 goes on 3 residues after the read ends, and that part is filled in from the germline J gene. This chain connects TRBV29-1 to TRBJ1-2; TRBD1 is a possible D gene (5 bases). The V gene's germline CDR1 is SQVTM and CDR2 ANQGSEA. The CDR3 sequence is 17 residues long. V dropped 0 bases and J dropped 5 bases, with 22 bases sitting between them. The part of the CDR3 DNA that was read is TGCAGCGTTGAAGATCCAGGGAACCGAGCCTTCCCTTATGGC. Translated, it gives CSVEDPGNRAFPYG. The complete CDR3 reads CSVEDPGNRAFPYGYTF. The whole variable domain, remainder taken from reference TRBV29-1 and TRBJ1-2, is SAVISQKPSRDICQRGTSLTIQCQVDSQVTMMFWYRQQPGQSLTLIATANQGSEATYESGFVIDKFPISRPNLTFSTLTVSNMSPEDSSIYLCSVEDPGNRAFPYGYTFGSGTRLTVV.

A note on this clone: The CDR3 extends 3 residues past the end of the read, so its final part is completed from the germline J gene. The chain employs TRBV30 and TRBJ1-1; D uncertain. Germline V gene sequence: CDR1 GTSNPN, CDR2 SVGIG (reference sequence). The CDR3 totals 12 residues. The germline V and J ends were trimmed by 6 bases and 6 bases, with 14 bases remaining between them. The CDR3 reads CACQTISAEAFF. The covered CDR3 bases are TGTGCCTGTCAAACTATATCGGCTGAA.

CDR3 amino acids: CAISVPQDRGRLIYGYTF. The sequenced CDR3 bases are TGTGCCATCAGTGTCCCCCAGGACAGGGGGCGACTGATCTATGGC. The V and J genes are TRBV10-3 and TRBJ1-2, with 11 bases lining up with TRBD1. The CDR3 is cut off 3 residues early in the read; its end comes from the germline J gene. The junction had 14 bases not matched to a gene; V was cut back by 4 bases and J by 4 bases. The CDR3 loop spans 18 amino acids. Germline CDR1 is ENHRY and CDR2 is SYGVKD.

As concerns this clone: The read gets to within 3 residues of the CDR3 end, and the germline J gene fills in the rest. The chain joins TRBV12-5 to TRBJ2-1; 9 nucleotides match TRBD1. This CDR3 is 16 amino acids long. In germline, CDR1 is LGHNT, CDR2 FRNRAP. V lost 2 bases to trimming and J lost 9 bases; unmatched junction nucleotides: 11. The CDR3 bases that were read are TGTGCTAGTGGTTTGACTCCGGGACAGGGTTTTTCTGAG. Protein product: CASGLTPGQGFSE. The whole CDR3 is CASGLTPGQGFSEQFF. Combining the CDR3 with reference TRBV12-5 and TRBJ2-1 gives the whole variable domain DARVTQTPRHKVTEMGQEVTMRCQPILGHNTVFWYRQTMMQGLELLAYFRNRAPLDDSGMPKDRFSAEMPDATLATLKIQPSEPRDSAVYFCASGLTPGQGFSEQFFGPGTRLTVL.

Remarks on this clone: Coverage ceases 3 residues before the CDR3 finishes, and the germline J gene fills in the end. The chain combines TRBV5-4 with TRBJ2-4; TRBD1 matches 9 bases. V shed 4 bases, J shed 3 bases, and the junction held 8 bases outside the gene matches. Per germline, CDR1 SGHNT and CDR2 YYREEE (reference sequence). This CDR3 contains 16 residues. The DNA read from the CDR3 is TGTGCCAGCAGCATAGGACAGGGGTGGGGCAAAAACATT. It yields the protein CASSIGQGWGKNI. The full CDR3 is CASSIGQGWGKNIQYF.

Details on this clone: The sequenced fragment ends 3 residues before the CDR3 boundary, so the rest is inferred from the germline J gene. This chain connects TRBV10-3 to TRBJ1-6; D may be TRBD1 (6 bases). Germline CDR1 is ENHRY and CDR2 is SYGVKD. The V and J ends lost 0 bases and 4 bases respectively, with 10 bases between them. The CDR3 has 16 residues. CDR3 DNA (partial): TGTGCCATCAGTGAGTCGTGGGGGCAGTATAATTCACCC. Residues: CAISESWGQYNSP. The whole CDR3 is CAISESWGQYNSPLHF.

CDR3 bases read: TGTGCCATCAGTGAGTCTGGCGGGAGGGCCGGTGAG. Translated: CAISESGGRAGE. The whole CDR3 protein reads CAISESGGRAGEQFF. The chain combines TRBV10-3 with TRBJ2-1; TRBD2 aligns across 9 bases. The CDR3 extends 3 residues past the end of the read, so its final part is completed from the germline J gene. The trim removed 0 bases at V and 9 bases at J, leaving 6 bases unmatched. This CDR3 is built from 15 residues. The V gene's germline CDR1 is ENHRY and CDR2 SYGVKD.

Note on this clone: The CDR3 extends 3 residues past the end of the read, so its final part is completed from the germline J gene. The J gene is TRBJ2-1, the V gene TRBV6-2 or TRBV6-3, with D unclear. The ends were cut back, 6 bases at V and 4 bases at J, with 16 bases in the middle. The CDR3 has 15 amino acids. CDR1 MNHEY and CDR2 SVGEGT come from the germline V gene. The CDR3 region is CASRPRLEIYNEQFF. The CDR3 DNA, read in part, is TGTGCCAGCAGACCTCGACTCGAGATTTACAATGAG.

Of note for this clone: Read coverage stops 3 residues before the CDR3 terminus; the germline J gene supplies the remainder. The J gene is TRBJ1-2, the V gene TRBV6-1, with a weak D call TRBD1 (5 bases). Germline CDR1 and CDR2: MNHNS and SASEGT. This CDR3 is 15 amino acids long. CDR3 in amino acids: CASSGEGRDYNDYTF. CDR3 DNA, as far as it was read: TGTGCCAGCAGTGGTGAGGGGCGGGACTACAATGAC.

Comments on this clone: Read coverage stops 3 residues before the CDR3 terminus; the germline J gene supplies the remainder. This sequence joins TRBV11-3 and TRBJ1-4; D not resolved. Looked up from germline, CDR1 is SGHNT and CDR2 is YENEEA. The CDR3 contains 12 residues. The V end was cut by 4 bases, the J end by 8 bases, with 8 bases between. CDR3 sequence reads: CASSSSSEKLFF. CDR3 bases read: TGTGCCAGCAGCTCCAGTAGCGAAAAA.

CDR3 residues: CASSILGSGIAIYNEQFF. CDR3 DNA (partial): TGTGCCAGTAGTATATTAGGGTCGGGGATAGCGATATACAATGAG. This chain connects TRBV19 to TRBJ2-1, with TRBD2 as a possible D gene (5 bases). With the read ending 3 residues before the CDR3 end, the germline J gene is used to fill in that end. The germline V gene encodes CDR1 LNHDA and CDR2 SQIVND (reference sequence). This CDR3 comprises 18 residues. Trimming pared 2 bases from V and 4 bases from J, leaving 21 bases between.

Turning to this clone: The read is 3 residues too short to cover the CDR3 end, so that end is filled in from the germline J gene. The J gene is TRBJ2-5, the V gene TRBV19; 9 positions match TRBD1. There are 13 residues in the CDR3. Trimming removed 5 bases from V and 4 bases from J; junction bases left unmatched: 2. In germline, CDR1 is LNHDA, CDR2 SQIVND (reference sequence). Here the CDR3 reads CASSSQGAETQYF. Partial CDR3 DNA: TGTGCCAGTAGTTCACAGGGGGCAGAGACC.

In regard to this clone: Coverage ceases 3 residues before the CDR3 finishes, and the germline J gene fills in the end. The rearrangement joins TRBV7-9 to TRBJ1-1; D is ambiguous. The V gene's germline CDR1 is SEHNR and CDR2 FQNEAQ (reference sequence). This CDR3 has 12 residues. CDR3 DNA, as far as it was read: TGTGCCAGCAGCTTAGGGCACAGCCAA. It specifies CASSLGHSQ. The CDR3 reads in full as CASSLGHSQAFF. The variable domain in full, completed from reference TRBV7-9 and TRBJ1-1, reads DTGVSQNPRHKITKRGQNVTFRCDPISEHNRLYWYRQTLGQGPEFLTYFQNEAQLEKSRLLSDRFSAERPKGSFSTLEIQRTEQGDSAMYLCASSLGHSQAFFGQGTRLTVV.

Note on this clone: The observed sequence ends 3 residues before the CDR3 terminus, with the missing tail filled in from the germline J gene. The chain recombines TRBV11-3 with TRBJ2-7; 8 positions agree with TRBD1. V dropped 5 bases and J dropped 6; count of bases not matched to a gene: 6. Germline V lookup: CDR1 SGHNT, CDR2 YENEEA. This CDR3 has 13 amino acids. CDR3 region: CASSPRQGSEQYF. The part of the CDR3 DNA that was read is TGTGCCAGCAGCCCGCGACAGGGGAGCGAG.

In regard to this clone: Read data end 3 residues before the CDR3 end; the end is taken from the germline J gene. The genes are TRBV6-2 or TRBV6-3 and TRBJ2-1, with TRBD2 matching 10 bases. CDR1 is MNHEY, CDR2 SVGEGT, per germline. V lost 4 bases to trimming and J lost 6 bases; unmatched junction nucleotides: 9. The CDR3 has 16 amino acids. CDR3 region: CASSSPSGRAGNEQFF. CDR3 DNA, as far as it was read: TGTGCCAGCAGTTCTCCCAGCGGGAGGGCCGGCAATGAG.

With respect to this clone: The DNA ends 3 residues before the CDR3 does, and the rest of the CDR3 is filled in from the germline J gene. The chain carries TRBV20-1 and TRBJ2-5, with 9 bases aligning to TRBD2. Germline trimming cut 0 bases from V and 5 bases from J; bases unmatched to any gene: 13. CDR1 and CDR2 (germline): DFQATT, SNEGSKA (reference sequence). This CDR3 region has 17 residues. The sequenced part of the CDR3 DNA is TGCAGTGCTAGAGATCTGGGAAGAGCGGGGGGCGAGGAGACC. Residues: CSARDLGRAGGEET. The entire CDR3 is CSARDLGRAGGEETQYF.

As regards this clone: With the read ending 3 residues before the CDR3 end, the germline J gene is used to fill in that end. The chain combines TRBV18 with TRBJ2-1; 9 nucleotides align to TRBD2. The germline CDR1 and CDR2 sequences are KGHSH and LQKENI. CDR3 length: 15 residues. V gave up 3 bases and J gave up 6 bases; unmatched junction bases: 6. This CDR3 is CASSPIAGVGNEQFF. Incomplete CDR3 DNA: TGTGCCAGCTCACCTATAGCGGGAGTGGGCAATGAG.

In the case of this clone: With the read ending 3 residues before the CDR3 end, the germline J gene is used to fill in that end. The rearrangement joins TRBV18 to TRBJ1-2; 8 positions match TRBD1. This CDR3 contains 13 residues. Germline CDR1 KGHSH, CDR2 LQKENI. The ends lost 6 bases at V and 5 bases at J; junction bases unmatched: 5. The CDR3 reads CASSPTGVYGYTF. The sequenced CDR3 bases are TGTGCCAGCTCGCCGACAGGGGTATATGGC.

The DNA read from the CDR3 is TGTGCCAGTAGGCAGACAGGACACAACACCGGGGAG. This codes for CASRQTGHNTGE. The entire CDR3 is CASRQTGHNTGELFF. This chain links TRBV19 with TRBJ2-2; TRBD1 might be the D (6 bases). The CDR3 goes on 3 residues after the read ends, and that part is filled in from the germline J gene. Looked up from germline, CDR1 is LNHDA and CDR2 is SQIVND (reference sequence). This CDR3 contains 15 residues. V was cut by 6 bases and J by 2 bases, with 13 bases left in between.

CDR3 protein: CASSLRLYNEQFF. The sequenced part of the CDR3 DNA is TGTGCCAGCAGCTTAAGACTCTACAATGAG. The genes are TRBV7-8 and TRBJ2-1; no firm D call. The CDR3 end falls 3 residues outside the read, so it is completed with the germline J gene. With 2 bases removed from V and 3 bases from J, the gap between germline ends came to 5 bases. The CDR3 sequence is 13 residues long. Germline V gives CDR1 SGHVS, CDR2 FQNEAQ.

Concerning this clone: The read stops 3 residues short of the end of the CDR3; the missing end is completed from the germline J gene. The chain carries TRBV7-3 and TRBJ2-3; TRBD2 agrees at 8 bases. Unmatched junction bases numbered 7, after V lost 5 bases and J lost 6 bases. CDR3 length equals 14 residues. Germline V gene data show CDR1 as SGHTA and CDR2 as FQGTGA. Partial CDR3 DNA: TGTGCCAGCAGCAAGGGACTAGATTTTGATACG. Amino acid sequence: CASSKGLDFDT. From start to end, the CDR3 is CASSKGLDFDTQYF.

Remarks on this clone: The CDR3 end lies 3 residues beyond the end of the read and is filled in from the germline J gene. The chain combines TRBV20-1 with TRBJ2-2; D is possibly TRBD1 (6 bases). The ends were cut back, 6 bases at V and 6 bases at J, with 8 bases in the middle. The CDR3 runs 11 residues. Germline V gene data show CDR1 as DFQATT and CDR2 as SNEGSKA (reference sequence). CDR3 DNA, as far as it was read: TGCAGTGCGAGGGGGTCCGGGGAG. It codes for CSARGSGE. The complete CDR3 protein is CSARGSGELFF.

Concerning this clone: With the read ending 3 residues before the CDR3 end, the germline J gene is used to fill in that end. This chain links TRBV30 with TRBJ2-1, with 8 bases identical to TRBD2. This CDR3 region has 16 residues. The junction had 14 bases not matched to a gene; V was cut back by 2 bases and J by 8 bases. The germline V gene has CDR1 GTSNPN and CDR2 SVGIG (reference sequence). Partial CDR3 DNA: TGTGCCTGGAGTAGGGGGGGGACTAGAATCCATCATGAG. It encodes CAWSRGGTRIHHE. The full CDR3 sequence reads CAWSRGGTRIHHEQFF.

On this clone itself: The CDR3 end is not reached by the read, which stops 3 residues before it; the germline J gene fills it in. The V call is TRBV11-2, the J call TRBJ2-2; no reliable D call. CDR1 and CDR2 from the germline V gene are SGHAT and FQNNGV. The CDR3 totals 14 residues. With 5 bases removed from V and 7 bases from J, the gap between germline ends came to 14 bases. The CDR3 sequence: CASSPMSVGGELFF. The DNA read from the CDR3 is TGTGCCAGCAGCCCAATGTCGGTTGGCGGGGAG.

Remarks on this clone: Read data end 3 residues before the CDR3 end; the end is taken from the germline J gene. The chain recombines TRBV7-2 with TRBJ1-3, with D possibly matching TRBD1 (6 bases). This CDR3 comprises 15 residues. With 5 bases removed from V and 0 bases from J, the gap between germline ends came to 11 bases. Germline CDR1 SGHTA, CDR2 FQGNSA. This chain's CDR3 is CASSALGGSGNTIYF. Partial CDR3 DNA: TGTGCCAGCAGCGCCCTAGGGGGCTCTGGAAACACC.

As concerns this clone: The read ends 3 residues shy of where the CDR3 ends; the end is completed using the germline J gene. The sample carries other DNA sequences with the same CDR3. The chain employs TRBV19 and TRBJ2-3; 9 bases match TRBD1. Losses at the gene ends were 10 bases for V and 6 bases for J; bases not matched to a gene: 8. The CDR3 totals 13 residues. Per germline, CDR1 LNHDA and CDR2 SQIVND (reference sequence). The covered CDR3 bases are TGTGCCACAGGAACAGGGGGCGCGGATACG. Its protein is CATGTGGADT. In full, the CDR3 reads CATGTGGADTQYF.

Note on this clone: The CDR3 end lies 3 residues beyond the end of the read and is filled in from the germline J gene. The V call is TRBV11-2, the J call TRBJ1-2, with 12 bases aligning to TRBD1. CDR1 is SGHAT, CDR2 FQNNGV, per germline. The CDR3 is 15 amino acids. CDR3 bases read: TGTGCCAGCAGCTTAGAGGGACAGGGGGCGTTGGGC. Translated, it gives CASSLEGQGALG. The entire CDR3 sequence reads CASSLEGQGALGYTF.